This T cell receptor beta chain was obtained from a study of control samples from healthy donors and cancer patients. This clone was detected once. Germline CDR1 is GTSNPN and CDR2 is SVGIG (reference sequence). V lost 2 bases and J lost 4; bases outside the gene matches: 5. This CDR3 has 15 residues. Measured with immunoSEQ multiplex PCR; TCRdb has only the in-frame clones, and not every one. This table holds about 140,000 clones, around nine tenths found once. What was sequenced was blood. This receptor was obtained from a man aged 25-45 years in good health. The chain carries TRBV30 and TRBJ1-5; TRBD1 matches 10 bases. CDR3 residues: CAWSPRQGANQPQHF. The CDR3 DNA reads TGTGCCTGGAGTCCCAGACAGGGGGCGAATCAGCCCCAGCATTTT.